The T cell receptor (beta chain) described here comes from a study of blood T cell repertoires in COVID-19. This clone was recorded only once. Measured with immunoSEQ multiplex PCR; TCRdb has only the in-frame clones, and not every one. The sample consists of roughly 170,000 clones, roughly 84% of them appearing once. Trimming cost V 5 bases and J 2 bases, with 18 bases left between them. Germline values: CDR1 SGHTA, CDR2 FQGNSA. The CDR3 runs to 17 residues. V is TRBV7-2 and J is TRBJ1-4, with a possible D match to TRBD1 (5 bases). The sample was PBMCs or T cells enriched from blood (not recorded which). The sequence derives from a man in his sixties who had recovered from COVID-19. The CDR3 nucleotides read TGTGCCAGCAGCCCTCGGAGGGTGGGGACCACTAATGAAAAACTGTTTTTT. It specifies CASSPRRVGTTNEKLFF.